This T cell receptor beta chain was obtained from a study of OX40 agonist ivuxolimab in advanced cancers. This clone was recorded once. Its antigen is undetermined. Study-level results: Nonresponders, in some cases, also had low normalized T-cell clonal expansion. CD4+ and CD8+ T cells in blood underwent clonal expansion by week 6 at 0.1 to 3.0 mg/kg. Compared with CD4+, CD8+ T cells on average had more expanded clones.

Libraries were prepared by immunoSEQ multiplex PCR; TCRdb keeps only in-frame clonotypes and omits some of them. This sample carries tens of thousands of clones, 75% to 90% of them seen once, and the ten largest clones take approximately 0.41%. The length of the CDR3 is 15 residues. The sample consisted of CD4+ or CD8+ T cells sorted from blood, taken in a trial of the OX40 agonist ivuxolimab. The receptor's source is an adult with an advanced solid tumor such as melanoma, head and neck, liver or kidney cancer. This chain links TRBV21-1 with TRBJ1-6; the table's D call of TRBD1 was not tested on the DNA. TRBV21-1 is noted as a pseudogene. CDR3 amino acids: CASSKLGTGFCALHF. The CDR3 nucleotides read TGTGCCAGCAGCAAACTCGGGACAGGGTTTTGCGCCCTCCACTTT.